The entry that follows covers one T cell receptor beta chain sequence. This sample is drawn from a study of T cell changes during pregnancy in multiple sclerosis. This table comes from immunoSEQ multiplex PCR, and its TCRdb copy is limited to in-frame clones, with some not included. This table has 9,000 to 10,000 clones, more than 80% appearing once. The sample here was CD8+ T cells from peripheral blood mononuclear cells, taken in the third trimester of pregnancy. This TCR was sampled from a female donor in good health, enrolled as a control in a pregnancy study.

This CDR3 is CASSQGGNTDTQYF. CDR3 DNA sequence: TGTGCCAGCAGTCAGGGCGGGAACACAGATACGCAGTATTTT. The chain couples TRBV2 to TRBJ2-3, with D perhaps matching TRBD2 (6 bases). Germline-derived CDR1 and CDR2 are SNHLY and FYNNEI. The CDR3 has 14 amino acids. Trimming left V 5 bases short and J 2 bases short, with 11 bases between. The full variable domain, in which reference TRBV2 and TRBJ2-3 provide the parts outside the CDR3, is EPEVTQTPSHQVTQMGQEVILRCVPISNHLYFYWYRQILGQKVEFLVSFYNNEISEKSEIFDDQFSVERPDGSNFTLKIRSTKLEDSAMYFCASSQGGNTDTQYFGPGTRLTVL.